This T cell receptor beta chain is drawn from a study of glioma-infiltrating T cells after dendritic cell vaccination (dated by TCRdb to 2016 to 2018). A note on the overall study: A cohort of roughly 15 glioblastoma patients from Phase I and II dendritic cell vaccination trials was included, of whom 9 were newly diagnosed and 6 had recurrent disease. Tumor-infiltrating lymphocyte content was quantified and tumor and blood repertoires were compared in dendritic cell-vaccinated glioblastoma patients by deep sequencing of TCR beta CDR3 regions. The vaccine was prepared from monocyte-derived dendritic cells that were cultured for approximately seven days with IL-4 and GM-CSF and then pulsed overnight with autologous tumor lysate. Autologous tumor lysate-pulsed dendritic cell vaccination was administered to the patients between about 2002 and 2012. Survival after dendritic cell vaccination was correlated with TCR sequencing metrics such as TIL content and the overlap between tumor and blood repertoires. Each patient got three intradermal injections of the dendritic cell vaccine, spaced at biweekly intervals, in the arm below the axilla. General findings and caveats noted by the study authors: The TCR overlap response model with three groups was called speculative and said to need prospective validation. TCR clonality showed no direct relationship with survival, which suggests that a diverse polyclonal response may matter. Higher estimated pretreatment TIL content predicted longer time to progression and overall survival after dendritic cell vaccination. The cohort was small and heterogeneous, and full blood and tumor sets were available for few patients, with initial-recurrent tumor pairs available for even fewer patients.

This clone has only a few counts. The target of this receptor is not known. Base qualities are not recorded, but no much larger clone differs from it by a single base. The CDR3 starts with the cysteine, ends with the phenylalanine, and has 14 residues. This entry keeps only the CDR3 DNA: 42 bases, framed from base 1. From V the trimming removes 4 bases and from J it removes 1 base, while the gene matches leave 3 bases of the junction unaccounted for. The germline V gene (reference sequence) sets CDR1 to WNHNN and CDR2 to SYGVQD. The immunoSEQ assay amplified TCRB CDR3 regions from roughly 2 micrograms of genomic DNA, or from all available DNA when less than that amount was available. For multiplex PCR, 60 forward primers for TCR V beta segments and 13 reverse primers for J beta segments were used. To estimate the number of reads per starting template, synthetic control templates were added to each sample at limiting dilution. The Illumina HiSeq System generated sequencing reads of 87 bp. The study's own analysis went as follows. To remove PCR and sequencing errors, closely related sequences were merged with a nearest neighbor algorithm. TCR overlap was measured as the percentage of unique tumor TCR beta sequences that were also present in the peripheral blood of the same patient. TCRdb holds this immuneACCESS table with in-frame rearrangements only. Some clones are missing; in checked studies, unresolved V genes explain under half, and the rest has no known cause. Clonal size and the V and J genes are those of that table, whereas D and trimming came from the DNA. The sample records 50,000 to 70,000 clones, roughly 83% of which are singletons. Around a sixth of the sample lies in the top ten.

The time point label for this specimen denotes: after dendritic cell vaccination, including at tumor progression/relapse. Patients were selected on the basis of adequate residual fresh-frozen tumor tissue and more than two years of available survival data. None of the glioblastoma patients carried an isocitrate dehydrogenase mutation, although molecular status otherwise varied. PBMC were collected before vaccination, two weeks after the third vaccination, and at tumor progression if progression occurred. Genomic DNA was extracted with the Qiagen DNeasy Blood extraction Kit. In this chain, TRBV10-1 is recombined with TRBJ1-1, and 7 junctional nucleotides match TRBD1. This TCR was recovered from a human donor with glioblastoma. The sequencing here drew on blood, taken after dendritic cell vaccination. The CDR3 protein is CASSATGENTEAFF. DNA sequence: TGCGCCAGCAGTGCCACAGGGGAGAACACTGAAGCTTTCTTT.